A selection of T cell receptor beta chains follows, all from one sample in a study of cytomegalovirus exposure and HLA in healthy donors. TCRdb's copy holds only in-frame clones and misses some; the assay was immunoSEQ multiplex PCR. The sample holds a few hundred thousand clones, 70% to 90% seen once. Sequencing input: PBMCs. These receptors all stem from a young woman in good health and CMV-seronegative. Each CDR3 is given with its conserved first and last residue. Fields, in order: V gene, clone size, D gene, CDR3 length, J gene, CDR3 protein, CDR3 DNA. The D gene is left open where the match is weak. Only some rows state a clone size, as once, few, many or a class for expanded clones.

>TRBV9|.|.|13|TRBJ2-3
CASQETEADTQYF
TGTGCCAGCCAGGAGACAGAAGCAGATACGCAGTATTTT
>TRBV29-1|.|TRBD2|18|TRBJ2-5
CSVGSPGHPREGEETQYF
TGCAGCGTTGGATCCCCGGGACACCCGCGGGAGGGGGAAGAGACCCAGTACTTC
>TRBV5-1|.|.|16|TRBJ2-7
CASSLKLGAATYEQYF
TGCGCCAGCAGCTTGAAGTTAGGGGCAGCCACCTACGAGCAGTACTTC
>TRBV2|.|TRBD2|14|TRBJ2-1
CASSGSGFMNEQFF
TGTGCCAGCAGTGGTAGCGGGTTTATGAATGAGCAGTTCTTC
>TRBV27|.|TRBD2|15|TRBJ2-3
CASSPAGGRTDTQYF
TGTGCCAGCAGCCCAGCGGGGGGTAGAACAGATACGCAGTATTTT
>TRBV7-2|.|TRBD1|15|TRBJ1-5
CASSPAGQGNQPQHF
TGTGCCAGCAGCCCAGCCGGACAGGGGAATCAGCCCCAGCATTTT
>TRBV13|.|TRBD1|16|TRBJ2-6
CASSLGTGSGANVLTF
TGTGCCAGCAGCTTGGGGACAGGGTCTGGGGCCAACGTCCTGACTTTC
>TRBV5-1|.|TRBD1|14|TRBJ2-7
CASGRQGSSYEQYF
TGCGCCAGCGGTCGACAGGGGAGCTCCTACGAGCAGTACTTC
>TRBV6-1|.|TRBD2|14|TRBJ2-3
CASRSTSGWDTQYF
TGTGCCAGCAGGTCGACTAGCGGTTGGGATACGCAGTATTTT
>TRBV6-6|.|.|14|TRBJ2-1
CASSYSSRGDEQFF
TGTGCCAGCAGTTACTCGAGCCGGGGTGATGAGCAGTTCTTC
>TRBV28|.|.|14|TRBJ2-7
CASSSTFGGYEQYF
TGTGCCAGCAGTTCCACCTTCGGGGGCTACGAGCAGTACTTC
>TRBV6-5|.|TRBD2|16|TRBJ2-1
CASSYDRTSGSNEQFF
TGTGCCAGCAGTTACGATCGGACTAGCGGGAGTAATGAGCAGTTCTTC
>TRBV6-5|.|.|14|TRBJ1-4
CASSPGLTNEKLFF
TGTGCCAGCAGCCCAGGATTGACTAATGAAAAACTGTTTTTT
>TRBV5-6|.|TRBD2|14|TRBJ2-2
CASSRTSGTGELFF
TGTGCCAGCAGCAGGACTAGCGGCACCGGGGAGCTGTTTTTT
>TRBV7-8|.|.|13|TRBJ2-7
CASSSDFSYEQYF
TGTGCCAGCAGCTCGGACTTCTCCTACGAGCAGTACTTC
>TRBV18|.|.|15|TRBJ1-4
CASSPTTGTNEKLFF
TGTGCCAGCTCACCTACAACAGGGACTAATGAAAAACTGTTTTTT
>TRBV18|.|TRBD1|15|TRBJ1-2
CASSPPTGRDYGYTF
TGTGCCAGCTCACCACCGACAGGGCGGGACTATGGCTACACCTTC
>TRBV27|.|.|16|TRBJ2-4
CASRSKPGEAKNIQYF
TGTGCCAGCAGATCGAAGCCCGGTGAAGCCAAAAACATTCAGTACTTC
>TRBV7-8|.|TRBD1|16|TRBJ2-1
CASSSLGTGGLIEQFF
TGTGCCAGCAGCTCGTTAGGGACAGGGGGTCTGATTGAGCAGTTCTTC
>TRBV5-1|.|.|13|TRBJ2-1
CASGQATYNEQFF
TGCGCCAGCGGGCAGGCAACCTACAATGAGCAGTTCTTC
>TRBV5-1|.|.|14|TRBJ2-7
CASSFSDGSYEQYF
TGCGCCAGCAGCTTCTCTGACGGGAGCTACGAGCAGTACTTC
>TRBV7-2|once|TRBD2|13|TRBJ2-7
CASSLGLASEQYF
TGTGCCAGCAGCTTAGGACTAGCAAGCGAGCAGTACTTC
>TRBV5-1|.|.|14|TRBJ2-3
CASSFALSLDTQYF
TGCGCCAGCAGCTTCGCTCTTAGTCTGGATACGCAGTATTTT
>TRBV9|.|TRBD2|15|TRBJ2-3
CASSVLAGTTDTQYF
TGTGCCAGCAGCGTACTAGCGGGTACCACAGATACGCAGTATTTT
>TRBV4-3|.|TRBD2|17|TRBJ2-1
CASSPDVAGEGPNEQFF
TGCGCCAGCAGCCCCGATGTGGCGGGGGAGGGCCCCAATGAGCAGTTCTTC
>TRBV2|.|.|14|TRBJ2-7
CVAFRGRPAYEQYF
TGTGTCGCATTTAGGGGCCGCCCCGCCTACGAGCAGTACTTC
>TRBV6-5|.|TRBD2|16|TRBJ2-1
CASSYPLAGGRNEQFF
TGTGCCAGCAGTTATCCGCTAGCGGGAGGGAGGAATGAGCAGTTCTTC
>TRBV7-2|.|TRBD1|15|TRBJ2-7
CASVQSTGGSYEQYF
TGTGCCAGCGTACAATCGACAGGGGGCTCCTACGAGCAGTACTTC
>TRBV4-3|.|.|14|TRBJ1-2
CASSPPGTNYGYTF
TGCGCCAGCAGCCCTCCCGGGACAAACTATGGCTACACCTTC
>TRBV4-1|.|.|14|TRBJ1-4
CASSQPGAGERLFF
TGCGCCAGCAGCCAACCAGGGGCAGGGGAGAGACTGTTTTTT
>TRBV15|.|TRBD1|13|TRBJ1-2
CATSVAGGFGYTF
TGTGCCACCAGCGTGGCAGGGGGGTTTGGCTACACCTTC
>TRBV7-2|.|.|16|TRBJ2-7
CASSQGLLVVAREQYF
TGTGCCAGCAGCCAGGGGCTCTTGGTGGTAGCGAGGGAGCAGTACTTC
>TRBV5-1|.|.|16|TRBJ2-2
CASSPKERTVLGELFF
TGCGCCAGCAGCCCGAAGGAGAGGACAGTCCTAGGGGAGCTGTTTTTT
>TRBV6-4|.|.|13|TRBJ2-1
CASSGGAYNEQFF
TGTGCCAGTAGCGGAGGCGCCTACAATGAGCAGTTCTTC
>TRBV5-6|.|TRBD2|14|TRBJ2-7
CASSTGLAPYEQYF
TGTGCCAGCAGCACGGGACTAGCCCCCTACGAGCAGTACTTC
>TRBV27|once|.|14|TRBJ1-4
CASSLNVADEKLFF
TGTGCCAGCAGTTTAAATGTCGCGGATGAAAAACTGTTTTTT
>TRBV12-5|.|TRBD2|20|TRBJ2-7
CASGLLSGTSGYSSSYEQYF
TGTGCTAGTGGTTTGCTATCCGGGACTAGCGGGTACTCTAGCTCCTACGAGCAGTACTTC
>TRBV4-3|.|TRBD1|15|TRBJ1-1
CASSLLTGGNTEAFF
TGCGCCAGCAGCCTGCTGACAGGGGGGAACACTGAAGCTTTCTTT
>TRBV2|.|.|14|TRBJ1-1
CASSETDIGTEAFF
TGTGCCAGCAGTGAAACGGACATTGGGACTGAAGCTTTCTTT
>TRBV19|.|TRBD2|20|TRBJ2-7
CASTYPPVAGKDGKTYEQYF
TGTGCCAGTACCTACCCCCCAGTAGCGGGGAAAGACGGTAAGACCTACGAGCAGTACTTC
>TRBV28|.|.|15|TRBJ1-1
CASSPSRWLNTEAFF
TGTGCCAGCAGCCCGTCCAGGTGGCTGAACACTGAAGCTTTCTTT
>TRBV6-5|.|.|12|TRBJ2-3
CASSDNTDTQYF
TGTGCCAGCAGTGACAACACAGATACGCAGTATTTT
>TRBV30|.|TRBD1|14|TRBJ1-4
CAWSHGTGNEKLFF
TGTGCCTGGAGTCACGGGACAGGAAATGAAAAACTGTTTTTT
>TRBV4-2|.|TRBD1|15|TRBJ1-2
CASSQGQGTDYGYTF
TGTGCCAGCAGCCAAGGACAGGGGACGGACTATGGCTACACCTTC
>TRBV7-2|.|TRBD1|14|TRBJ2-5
CASSQGQGLETQYF
TGTGCCAGCAGCCAGGGACAGGGGTTAGAGACCCAGTACTTC
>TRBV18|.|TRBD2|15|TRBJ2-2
CASSPGAGDTGELFF
TGTGCCAGCTCACCTGGAGCGGGGGACACCGGGGAGCTGTTTTTT
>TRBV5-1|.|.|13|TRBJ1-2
CASSSDIGYGYTF
TGCGCCAGCAGCTCTGACATCGGCTATGGCTACACCTTC
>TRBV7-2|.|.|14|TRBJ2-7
CASSPQGGTYEQYF
TGTGCCAGCAGCCCCCAGGGTGGAACCTACGAGCAGTACTTC